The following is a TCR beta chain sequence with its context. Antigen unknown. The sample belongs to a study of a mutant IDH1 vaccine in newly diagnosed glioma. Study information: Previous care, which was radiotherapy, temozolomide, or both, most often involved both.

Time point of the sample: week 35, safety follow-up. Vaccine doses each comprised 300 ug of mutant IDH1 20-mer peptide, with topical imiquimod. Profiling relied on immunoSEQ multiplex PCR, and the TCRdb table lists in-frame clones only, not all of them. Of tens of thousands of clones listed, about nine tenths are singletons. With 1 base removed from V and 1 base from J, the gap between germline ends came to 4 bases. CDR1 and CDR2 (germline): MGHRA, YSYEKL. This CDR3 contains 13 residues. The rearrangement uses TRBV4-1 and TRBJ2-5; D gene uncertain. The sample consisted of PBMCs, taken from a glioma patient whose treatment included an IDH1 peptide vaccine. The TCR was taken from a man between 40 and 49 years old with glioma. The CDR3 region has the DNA TGCGCCAGCAGCCAAGGAGCCCAAGAGACCCAGTACTTC. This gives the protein CASSQGAQETQYF.